A single sample gave rise to the 30 T cell receptor beta chains below, sequenced in a study of T cell responses to AZD1222 COVID-19 vaccine. Assay: immunoSEQ multiplex PCR; the TCRdb copy retains only in-frame clones and omits some. Of about 56,000 clones in the sample, over 70% were seen once. Sequencing was performed on peripheral blood, taken on day 0 of AZD1222 vaccination. All receptors come from an adult in good health.

The gene calls are TRBV7-9 and TRBJ2-3; D not resolved. The CDR3 loop spans 15 amino acids. CDR1 is SEHNR and CDR2 is FQNEAQ in the germline V gene (reference sequence). Trimming took 1 base from V and 0 from J, leaving 8 bases between them. The CDR3 loop reads CASSLGGTSTDTQYF. The CDR3 coding sequence is TGTGCCAGCAGCTTAGGAGGTACCAGCACAGATACGCAGTATTTT.

The chain combines TRBV6-5 with TRBJ1-1, with a weak D call TRBD1 (6 bases). The V gene's germline CDR1 is MNHEY and CDR2 SVGAGI. The CDR3 is 15 residues long. V was clipped by 6 bases and J by 1 base, with 15 bases between them. The CDR3 loop is CASSHGGAPNTEAFF. For the CDR3, the DNA is TGTGCCAGCAGCCACGGGGGGGCCCCGAACACTGAAGCTTTCTTT.

The genes are TRBV15 and TRBJ2-1; D might be TRBD1 or TRBD2, each matching 5 bases. V was cut by 4 bases and J by 5 bases, with 15 bases left in between. The CDR3 contains 15 residues. Germline V gene data show CDR1 as LNHNV and CDR2 as YYDKDF (reference sequence). The CDR3 sequence is CATSMGEYLNNEQFF. The CDR3 bases are TGTGCCACCAGCATGGGGGAGTATCTTAACAATGAGCAGTTCTTC.

The chain uses TRBV9 and TRBJ1-2; D unresolved. Germline values: CDR1 SGDLS, CDR2 YYNGEE. Trimming pared 7 bases from V and 6 bases from J, leaving 16 bases between. This CDR3 spans 13 amino acids. The CDR3 DNA reads as TGTGCCAGCGGAGGGAGTAGTCGAAATGGCTACACCTTC. Encoded protein: CASGGSSRNGYTF.

The chain recombines TRBV19 with TRBJ1-5; the D is unclear. The ends were cut back, 4 bases at V and 5 bases at J, with 18 bases in the middle. CDR1 is LNHDA and CDR2 is SQIVND in the germline V gene (reference sequence). CDR3 length: 16 amino acids. The CDR3 is CASSRGAGSYYQPQHF. The CDR3 DNA reads as TGTGCCAGTAGTAGGGGAGCGGGAAGTTATTATCAGCCCCAGCATTTT.

This clone was seen a few times. V is TRBV29-1 and J is TRBJ1-5; D gene unclear. The CDR3 covers 13 residues. CDR1 is SQVTM and CDR2 is ANQGSEA in the germline V gene. Trimming stripped 4 bases from V and 1 base from J, with 8 bases between. This CDR3 reads CSVGEGSNQPQHF. CDR3 nucleotides: TGCAGCGTTGGGGAAGGGAGCAATCAGCCCCAGCATTTT.

The V and J genes are TRBV25-1 and TRBJ1-5; D may be TRBD1 (5 bases). The CDR3 length is 17 residues. With 3 bases removed from V and 0 bases from J, the gap between germline ends came to 15 bases. CDR1 is MGHDK and CDR2 is SYGVNS in the germline V gene. The CDR3 coding sequence is TGTGCCAGCAGTGAGGCCAGGGAAGGATATAGCAATCAGCCCCAGCATTTT. Encoded protein: CASSEAREGYSNQPQHF.

This chain links TRBV7-8 with TRBJ1-2; 9 positions match TRBD1. Per germline, CDR1 SGHVS and CDR2 FQNEAQ. Trimming took 5 bases from V and 8 from J; bases not matched to a gene: 9. CDR3 length: 14 amino acids. The CDR3 sequence is CASSRTGGAGGYTF. The DNA of the CDR3 is TGTGCCAGCAGCCGAACAGGGGGCGCGGGAGGCTACACCTTC.

This chain joins TRBV6-5 and TRBJ1-2, with no clear D. V lost 6 bases to trimming and J lost 2 bases, with 10 bases between them. The CDR3 runs 13 residues. Germline lookup yields CDR1 MNHEY and CDR2 SVGAGI. The CDR3 DNA reads as TGTGCCAGCAGCCGGACGGGGAACTATGGCTACACCTTC. This codes for CASSRTGNYGYTF.

The chain links TRBV19 to TRBJ2-1; 11 bases align to TRBD2. The CDR3 length is 15 residues. Germline CDR1 LNHDA, CDR2 SQIVND (reference sequence). V dropped 6 bases and J dropped 4; count of bases not matched to a gene: 5. The CDR3 coding sequence is TGTGCCAGTAGCCCAATAGCGGGAGGGTACAATGAGCAGTTCTTC. This codes for CASSPIAGGYNEQFF.

The chain joins TRBV20-1 to TRBJ2-1, with D perhaps TRBD2 (5 bases). CDR1 is DFQATT, CDR2 SNEGSKA, per germline (reference sequence). The CDR3 has 11 amino acids. V lost 4 bases and J lost 8, with 9 bases in between. In nucleotides, the CDR3 is TGCAGTGCTACTAGGACTGATGAGCAGTTCTTC. It translates to CSATRTDEQFF.

This clone was detected once. J is TRBJ2-1 and V is TRBV2; D is possibly TRBD1 (6 bases). The V and J ends lost 6 bases and 3 bases respectively, with 15 bases between them. The CDR3 loop spans 15 amino acids. The germline V gene encodes CDR1 SNHLY and CDR2 FYNNEI. The CDR3 nucleotides read TGTGCCAGCAGGTCAGGGGTAAACAACTACAATGAGCAGTTCTTC. Translated, it gives CASRSGVNNYNEQFF.

This chain links TRBV7-2 with TRBJ2-7; tentatively, D is TRBD2 (5 bases). The CDR3 totals 14 residues. V was cut by 5 bases and J by 2 bases, with 13 bases left in between. Germline V gene lookup returns CDR1 SGHTA and CDR2 FQGNSA. CDR3 loop: CASSPSRGPYEQYF. The CDR3 DNA follows: TGTGCCAGCAGCCCCTCACGCGGGCCCTACGAGCAGTACTTC.

The chain has TRBV19 and TRBJ1-2, with D possibly TRBD1 on 6 matching bases. V was pared by 5 bases and J by 3 bases, with 16 bases between. The CDR3 covers 15 residues. Germline V gene sequence: CDR1 LNHDA, CDR2 SQIVND (reference sequence). The CDR3: CASSVQGIDYYGYTF. CDR3 coding DNA: TGTGCCAGTAGTGTGCAGGGGATCGACTACTATGGCTACACCTTC.

J is TRBJ2-3 and V is TRBV12-3 or TRBV12-4, with TRBD1 as a possible D gene (5 bases). The CDR3 sequence is 13 residues long. Trimming cost V 3 bases and J 14 bases, with 18 bases left between them. The CDR3 here is CASSLDRGPLGYF. The CDR3 bases are TGTGCCAGCAGTTTGGATAGGGGTCCCCTAGGGTATTTT.

CDR3 sequence: CASSLVGAVSEQFF. Here the CDR3 DNA reads TGTGCCAGCAGCTTGGTGGGAGCGGTGAGTGAGCAGTTCTTC. The chain combines TRBV5-4 with TRBJ2-1; D possibly corresponds to TRBD2 (5 bases). CDR1 is SGHNT, CDR2 YYREEE, per germline (reference sequence). CDR3 length: 14 amino acids. Trimming left V 0 bases short and J 9 bases short, with 13 bases between.

This chain uses TRBV5-1 with TRBJ2-5; maybe TRBD1 (5 bases). The CDR3 sequence is 12 residues long. Per the germline V gene, CDR1 is SGHRS and CDR2 is YFSETQ. Trimming removed 2 bases at V and 10 bases at J, with 12 bases between. CDR3 DNA: TGCGCCAGCAGCTTTGACAGAGTTAACCAGTACTTC. Residues: CASSFDRVNQYF. Combining the CDR3 with reference TRBV5-1 and TRBJ2-5 gives the whole variable domain KAGVTQTPRYLIKTRGQQVTLSCSPISGHRSVSWYQQTPGQGLQFLFEYFSETQRNKGNFPGRFSGRQFSNSRSEMNVSTLELGDSALYLCASSFDRVNQYFGPGTRLLVL.

CDR3 sequence: CASSLEAGGKSEAFF. CDR3 nucleotide sequence: TGCGCCAGCAGCTTGGAAGCAGGGGGTAAGTCTGAAGCTTTCTTT. The rearrangement joins TRBV5-1 to TRBJ1-1; 7 nucleotides line up with TRBD1. This CDR3 region has 15 residues. Losses at the gene ends were 0 bases for V and 6 bases for J; bases not matched to a gene: 8. CDR1 and CDR2 from the germline V gene are SGHRS and YFSETQ.

The chain carries TRBV12-3 or TRBV12-4 and TRBJ2-1, with D perhaps matching TRBD2 (6 bases). V was pared by 5 bases and J by 7 bases, with 12 bases between. The CDR3 has 13 residues. CDR3 DNA: TGTGCCAGCAGTATACCTGGGAGGAATGAGCAGTTCTTC. Translating it yields CASSIPGRNEQFF.

The CDR3 nucleotides are TGTGCCAGTAGTACCGGGACATTGTACACCGGGGAGCTGTTTTTT. Translating gives CASSTGTLYTGELFF. The chain has TRBV19 and TRBJ2-2; D is possibly TRBD1 (6 bases). The CDR3 is 15 residues long. V dropped 4 bases and J dropped 3 bases, with 12 bases sitting between them. Germline loops: CDR1 LNHDA, CDR2 SQIVND (reference sequence).

The chain combines TRBV7-8 with TRBJ2-7, with D possibly called TRBD1 or TRBD2 (5 bases each). Germline V gene lookup returns CDR1 SGHVS and CDR2 FQNEAQ. V was trimmed by 5 bases and J by 9 bases, leaving 23 bases between them. The CDR3 is made up of 15 amino acids. The CDR3 sequence: CASSAQGFRGSGQYF. CDR3 sequence (DNA): TGTGCCAGCAGCGCCCAGGGTTTTCGAGGGTCTGGGCAGTACTTC.

The rearrangement links TRBV5-6 to TRBJ2-1; 8 nucleotides align to TRBD1. Trimming took 4 bases from V and 1 from J; bases not matched to a gene: 4. The CDR3 runs to 15 residues. From germline, CDR1 is SGHDT and CDR2 YYEEEE. For the CDR3, the DNA is TGTGCCAGCAGCATGACAGGGGAGTCCTACAATGAGCAGTTCTTC. It yields the protein CASSMTGESYNEQFF.

V and J are TRBV3-1 (or the pseudogene TRBV3-2) and TRBJ1-2, with D possibly matching TRBD1 (6 bases). The ends were cut back, 0 bases at V and 8 bases at J, with 13 bases in the middle. The CDR3 spans 14 residues. Germline CDR1 reads LGHDT; CDR2 reads YNNKEL (reference sequence). The CDR3, as DNA: TGTGCCAGCAGCCAAGATCACAGGGTAGGCGGCTACACCTTC. Translation: CASSQDHRVGGYTF.

V usage is TRBV5-1 and J usage is TRBJ1-1; D is unresolved. This CDR3 has 13 amino acids. The germline CDR1 and CDR2 sequences are SGHRS and YFSETQ. V lost 0 bases and J 1 base, leaving 4 bases between the germline ends. The CDR3 loop reads CASSLAANTEAFF. The CDR3 bases are TGCGCCAGCAGCTTGGCAGCGAACACTGAAGCTTTCTTT.

This chain joins TRBV6-1 and TRBJ1-5; 8 bases map to TRBD1. V trimming: 3 bases; J trimming: 3 bases; junction bases outside the gene matches: 4. The V gene's germline CDR1 is MNHNS and CDR2 SASEGT. CDR3 length: 15 amino acids. For the CDR3, the DNA is TGTGCCAGCAGTGACCAGGGGGCCTTCAATCAGCCCCAGCATTTT. Translation: CASSDQGAFNQPQHF.

V and J are TRBV3-1 (or the pseudogene TRBV3-2) and TRBJ2-3; 8 nucleotides line up with TRBD2. Germline CDR1 and CDR2: LGHDT and YNNKEL (reference sequence). After removal of 4 bases from V and 2 bases from J, the junction contained 5 bases not matched to a gene. This CDR3 has 15 amino acids. The CDR3 is CASSPAGGLTDTQYF. CDR3 DNA: TGTGCCAGCAGCCCTGCGGGAGGCCTCACAGATACGCAGTATTTT.

This clone has just one count. The CDR3 coding sequence is TGTGCCAGCAGTTCCTACAATGAGCAGTTCTTC. Its translation: CASSSYNEQFF. This sequence joins TRBV12-3 or TRBV12-4 and TRBJ2-1, with no clear D. The V and J ends lost 4 bases and 2 bases respectively, with 0 bases between them. The CDR3 covers 11 residues.

This sequence joins TRBV12-3 or TRBV12-4 and TRBJ1-1, with D possibly matching TRBD1 (5 bases). This CDR3 is 13 amino acids long. Between the trimmed V and J ends, which lost 4 bases and 5 bases, there was a span of 11 bases. DNA of the CDR3: TGTGCCAGCAGTTCCAAAGAGGGGACTGAAGCTTTCTTT. This sequence encodes CASSSKEGTEAFF.

This clone appeared a few times. The CDR3 nucleotides are TGCGCCAGCAGCCAAGAGCATCGTCGATTCACTGAAGCTTTCTTT. This codes for CASSQEHRRFTEAFF. The genes are TRBV4-3 and TRBJ1-1; D is unclear. This CDR3 contains 15 residues. CDR1 is LGHNA and CDR2 is YSLEER in the germline V gene. Trimming shortened V by 0 bases and J by 4 bases, and 12 bases separated the two germline ends.

The chain carries TRBV20-1 and TRBJ1-2; D remains unclear. CDR3 length: 11 residues. Trimming pared 2 bases from V and 3 bases from J, leaving 4 bases between. Germline V gene data show CDR1 as DFQATT and CDR2 as SNEGSKA (reference sequence). The CDR3 protein is CSARQDYGYTF. The CDR3 region has the DNA TGCAGTGCTAGACAGGACTATGGCTACACCTTC.